Listed here are 25 T cell receptor beta chains from one sample, sequenced in a study of T-cell reconstitution after alpha-beta-depleted transplantation in children. The TCRbeta library incorporated unique molecular identifiers. TCRdb reprocessed the PCR reads via MiXCR and lists one record per CDR3 protein. The data show roughly 300,000 distinct CDR3 sequences, with around 10% seen just once and about 2.3% held by the top ten. The sample in question was PBMCs from the stem cell graft donor, obtained from the stem cell graft. Receptors were obtained from a human donor who donated a stem cell graft to a child with acute lymphoblastic leukemia.

The chain combines TRBV12-3 or TRBV12-4 with TRBJ1-5; 10 bases agree with TRBD1. J was trimmed by 5 bases and V by 2 bases; bases with no gene match: 9. The CDR3 is made up of 17 amino acids. CDR3 nucleotide sequence: TGTGCCAGCAGTTTAATGTTCGGGACAGGGGACCATCAGCCCCAGCATTTT. It encodes CASSLMFGTGDHQPQHF.

At least ten counts were recorded for this clonotype. The chain couples TRBV15 to TRBJ2-3; D possibly corresponds to TRBD2 (5 bases). The V gene lost 6 bases and the J gene lost 0 bases, with 13 bases spanning the gap. Germline lookup yields CDR1 LNHNV and CDR2 YYDKDF (reference sequence). There are 15 residues in the CDR3. The CDR3 DNA reads TGTGCCACCAGGGCGGAGACGGGAAGCACAGATACGCAGTATTTT. It yields the protein CATRAETGSTDTQYF.

V gene TRBV27 combines with J gene TRBJ2-7; TRBD1 is a possible D gene (5 bases). The V end lost 6 bases, the J end lost 0 bases, and 15 bases lay between the germline ends. The CDR3 length is 15 residues. The germline CDR1 and CDR2 sequences are MNHEY and SMNVEV (reference sequence). This chain's CDR3 is CASRPSLTASYEQYF. The CDR3 DNA sequence: TGTGCCAGCAGGCCTTCCTTGACAGCCTCCTACGAGCAGTACTTC.

This clonotype was seen only a few times. The V call is TRBV19, the J call TRBJ2-3, with TRBD2 matching 12 bases. J gave up 6 bases and V 5 bases, and 9 bases lay outside the gene matches. In germline, CDR1 is LNHDA, CDR2 SQIVND (reference sequence). The length of the CDR3 is 16 residues. This CDR3 is CASSSLTSGRSDTQYF. CDR3 coding DNA: TGTGCCAGTAGTTCCCTGACTAGCGGGAGATCGGATACGCAGTATTTT.

CDR3 amino acids: CASSPPSGEQYF. CDR3 DNA sequence: TGTGCCAGCTCACCACCATCCGGCGAGCAGTACTTC. The chain is built from TRBV18 and TRBJ2-7; D gene uncertain. The CDR3 runs 12 residues. V gave up 0 bases and J gave up 6 bases, with 6 bases separating them. CDR1 KGHSH and CDR2 LQKENI come from the germline V gene. The whole variable domain, filled in from reference TRBV18 and TRBJ2-7, reads NAGVMQNPRHLVRRRGQEARLRCSPMKGHSHVYWYRQLPEEGLKFMVYLQKENIIDESGMPKERFSAEFPKEGPSILRIQQVVRGDSAAYFCASSPPSGEQYFGPGTRLTVT.

This clonotype was recorded many times. The chain uses TRBV5-1 and TRBJ2-5, with D perhaps matching TRBD2 (6 bases). The CDR3 consists of 15 residues. The germline V and J ends were trimmed by 0 bases and 2 bases, with 11 bases remaining between them. Looked up from germline, CDR1 is SGHRS and CDR2 is YFSETQ. CDR3 coding DNA: TGCGCCAGCAGCTTGGCCCCCGGGAGTCAAGAGACCCAGTACTTC. Translating gives CASSLAPGSQETQYF.

For this clonotype: A junction boundary mismatches the germline segment, possibly from a read error. The V and J genes are TRBV14 and TRBJ2-4; 10 bases match TRBD2. The CDR3 covers 16 residues. Germline V lookup: CDR1 SGHDN, CDR2 FVKESK. The CDR3 region is CDSSQEASGRKNIQYF. CDR3 bases: TGTGACAGCAGCCAAGAAGCTAGCGGGAGAAAGAACATTCAGTACTTC.

This clonotype was seen more than once but under ten times. This rearrangement joins TRBV3-1 to TRBJ2-1; tentatively, D is TRBD2 (6 bases). Germline values: CDR1 LGHDT, CDR2 YNNKEL (reference sequence). V gave up 0 bases and J gave up 4 bases, with 13 bases separating them. The CDR3 covers 16 residues. The CDR3 DNA is TGTGCCAGCAGCCAAGATTCCGGGAGCGTTTACAATGAGCAGTTCTTC. It is translated as CASSQDSGSVYNEQFF.

The chain joins TRBV6-2 or TRBV6-3 to TRBJ2-3; 8 positions match TRBD1. From germline, CDR1 is MNHEY and CDR2 SVGEGT. The CDR3 runs to 13 residues. V was clipped by 1 base and J by 11 bases; unmatched bases: 5. The CDR3 coding sequence is TGTGCCAGCAGTTACTTTGGGACAGGACAGCAGTATTTT. Residues: CASSYFGTGQQYF.

V gene TRBV6-2 or TRBV6-3 combines with J gene TRBJ2-5; D may be TRBD2 (5 bases). The CDR3 is made up of 14 amino acids. The germline V and J ends were trimmed by 0 bases and 3 bases, with 8 bases remaining between them. The germline CDR1 and CDR2 sequences are MNHEY and SVGEGT. The CDR3 DNA sequence: TGTGCCAGCAGTTACTCGTCCGGGGAAGAGACCCAGTACTTC. Protein product: CASSYSSGEETQYF.

The rearrangement uses TRBV12-3 or TRBV12-4 and TRBJ2-7; D remains ambiguous. There are 18 residues in the CDR3. Trimming removed 2 bases from V and 5 bases from J, with 25 bases in between. CDR3 amino acids: CASSLQAGSLVSYDEQYF. Written as DNA, the CDR3 is TGTGCCAGCAGTTTACAGGCAGGCTCCCTTGTCTCCTACGACGAGCAGTACTTC.

This clonotype was counted only a few times. This chain links TRBV5-1 with TRBJ2-1, with 12 bases fitting TRBD2. CDR1 and CDR2 (germline): SGHRS, YFSETQ. V was pared by 4 bases and J by 6 bases, with 5 bases of the junction left unmatched. The CDR3 is 15 amino acids. CDR3 sequence (DNA): TGCGCCAGCAGCGTGCCTAGCGGGAGGGCCAATGAGCAGTTCTTC. Residues: CASSVPSGRANEQFF.

This clonotype appeared a few times. V and J are TRBV18 and TRBJ2-1; D unclear. The CDR3 contains 15 residues. V was clipped by 4 bases and J by 2 bases, with 12 bases between them. Germline CDR1 reads KGHSH; CDR2 reads LQKENI. This chain's CDR3 is CASSQAPGTYNEQFF. CDR3 DNA: TGTGCCAGCTCACAAGCCCCGGGCACCTACAATGAGCAGTTCTTC.

CDR3 coding DNA: TGTGCCAGCAGTTTGGAGGGGAGTGGTAGCTATGGCTACACCTTC. This codes for CASSLEGSGSYGYTF. The chain recombines TRBV12-3 or TRBV12-4 with TRBJ1-2, with a tentative D call TRBD1 (5 bases). V lost 3 bases and J lost 4, with 15 bases in between. This CDR3 contains 15 residues.

The chain joins TRBV7-2 to TRBJ2-5; 11 nucleotides agree with TRBD2. The CDR3 covers 20 residues. The germline V gene has CDR1 SGHTA and CDR2 FQGNSA. V shed 1 base, J shed 1 base, and the junction held 14 bases outside the gene matches. CDR3 nucleotides: TGTGCCAGCAGCTTAGGGCCTAGCGGGAGGTTTGGTGGTGGCCAAGAGACCCAGTACTTC. This sequence encodes CASSLGPSGRFGGGQETQYF.

Ten or more counts support this clonotype. J is TRBJ2-7 and V is TRBV6-2 or TRBV6-3; D not certain. Per the germline V gene, CDR1 is MNHEY and CDR2 is SVGEGT. V was pared by 7 bases and J by 0 bases, with 7 bases between. The CDR3 totals 12 residues. CDR3 in DNA: TGTGCCAGCATCAGCAGCTCCTACGAGCAGTACTTC. It encodes CASISSSYEQYF.

Only a few counts were recorded for this clonotype. This chain links TRBV6-5 with TRBJ1-3; D gene uncertain. CDR3 length equals 17 residues. Trimming pared 0 bases from V and 0 bases from J, leaving 12 bases between. Germline loops: CDR1 MNHEY, CDR2 SVGAGI. CDR3 nucleotide sequence: TGTGCCAGCAGTTACTCGAGACCGGAAATCTCTGGAAACACCATATATTTT. Protein product: CASSYSRPEISGNTIYF.

Worth noting for this clonotype: At one end, the junction sequence differs from germline, possibly due to a read error. The chain couples TRBV3-1 to TRBJ2-1, with TRBD2 as a possible D gene (7 bases). The germline CDR1 and CDR2 sequences are LGHDT and YNNKEL (reference sequence). CDR3 length equals 18 residues. CDR3 sequence (DNA): TGTACCAGCTGGCCCCAGAGGGGGGGCGGACTGATCTACAATGAGCAGTTCTTC. Translation: CTSWPQRGGGLIYNEQFF.

This clonotype was seen at least ten times. The gene calls are TRBV6-2 or TRBV6-3 and TRBJ2-1; TRBD2 matches at 10 bases. V trimming: 7 bases; J trimming: 6 bases; junction bases outside the gene matches: 9. Germline V gene lookup returns CDR1 MNHEY and CDR2 SVGEGT. There are 15 residues in the CDR3. In DNA form, the CDR3 reads TGTGCCAGCACCAGGCTAGCGGGAGTTACCAATGAGCAGTTCTTC. This codes for CASTRLAGVTNEQFF.

The chain uses TRBV20-1 and TRBJ2-2; perhaps TRBD1 as D (5 bases). This CDR3 region has 13 residues. Germline CDR1 and CDR2: DFQATT and SNEGSKA (reference sequence). V shed 5 bases and J shed 6 bases, with 13 bases lying between them. Written as DNA, the CDR3 is TGCAGTGCTGCGGACATTTTCTCCGGGGAGCTGTTTTTT. Translation gives CSAADIFSGELFF.

The chain recombines TRBV20-1 with TRBJ2-5, with 10 bases identical to TRBD2. The V gene's germline CDR1 is DFQATT and CDR2 SNEGSKA (reference sequence). CDR3 length: 16 residues. J lost 5 bases, V lost 1 base, and 10 bases had no gene match. This CDR3 is CSARGSLAGVWETQYF. CDR3 nucleotide sequence: TGCAGTGCTAGAGGGTCCCTAGCGGGAGTCTGGGAGACCCAGTACTTC.

The V gene is TRBV7-6, the J gene TRBJ2-3; possibly TRBD2 for D (5 bases). The CDR3 is 16 residues long. Germline V gene lookup returns CDR1 SGHVS and CDR2 FNYEAQ. V was cut by 1 base and J by 8 bases, with 19 bases left in between. In DNA, the CDR3 is TGTGCCAGCAGCTTAGTCTTAACAGCCCCACGGGGTACGCAGTATTTT. Its translation is CASSLVLTAPRGTQYF.

Ten or more counts support this clonotype. The chain joins TRBV7-2 to TRBJ2-3; TRBD2 matches 9 bases. Germline values: CDR1 SGHTA, CDR2 FQGNSA. The CDR3 consists of 17 residues. Trimming took 0 bases from V and 2 from J; bases not matched to a gene: 6. CDR3 in DNA: TGTGCCAGCAGCTTAGCAGTCCTAGCGGGAAACACAGATACGCAGTATTTT. Its translation is CASSLAVLAGNTDTQYF.

This chain connects TRBV5-1 to TRBJ2-7; D assignment may be TRBD1 or TRBD2 (5 bases each). This CDR3 has 13 amino acids. Germline V lookup: CDR1 SGHRS, CDR2 YFSETQ. Deletions cut 4 bases from V and 3 bases from J, with 11 bases between. CDR3: CASSHGGFYEQYF. The CDR3 region has the DNA TGCGCCAGCAGCCATGGGGGATTCTACGAGCAGTACTTC.

The rearrangement links TRBV7-2 to TRBJ2-3; D is perhaps TRBD2 (5 bases). V lost 1 base and J lost 2, with 10 bases in between. Germline-derived CDR1 and CDR2 are SGHTA and FQGNSA. This CDR3 region has 15 residues. CDR3 in amino acids: CASSLGGYTTDTQYF. The CDR3 DNA is TGTGCCAGCAGCTTAGGAGGGTATACCACAGATACGCAGTATTTT.